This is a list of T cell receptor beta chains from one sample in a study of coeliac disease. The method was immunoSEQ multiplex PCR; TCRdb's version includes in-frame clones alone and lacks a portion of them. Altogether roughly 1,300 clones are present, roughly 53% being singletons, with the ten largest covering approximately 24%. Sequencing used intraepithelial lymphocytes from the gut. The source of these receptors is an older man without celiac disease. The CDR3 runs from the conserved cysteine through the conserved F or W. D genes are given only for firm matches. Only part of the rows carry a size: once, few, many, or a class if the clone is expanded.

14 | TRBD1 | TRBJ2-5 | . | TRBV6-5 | CASRGTGVRETQYF | TGTGCCAGCAGGGGGACAGGGGTTCGAGAGACCCAGTACTTC
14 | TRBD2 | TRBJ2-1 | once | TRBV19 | CASSGTGGSSPQFF | TGTGCCAGTAGCGGGACGGGGGGGTCGTCACCTCAGTTCTTC
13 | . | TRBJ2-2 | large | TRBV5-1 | CAITDRNTGELFF | TGCGCCATTACGGACAGGAACACCGGGGAGCTGTTTTTT
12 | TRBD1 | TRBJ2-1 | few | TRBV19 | CASSDRYNEQFF | TGTGCCAGTTCGGACAGGTACAATGAGCAGTTCTTC
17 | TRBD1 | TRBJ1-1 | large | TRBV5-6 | CASSSYWGQPTNTEAFF | TGTGCCAGCAGCTCGTACTGGGGACAGCCCACGAACACTGAAGCTTTCTTT
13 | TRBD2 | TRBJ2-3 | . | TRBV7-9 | CASRMTSPDTQYF | TGTGCCAGCAGAATGACTAGCCCAGATACGCAGTATTTT
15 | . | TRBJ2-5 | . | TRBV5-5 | CASSLVAHSQETQYF | TGTGCCAGCAGCTTGGTAGCGCACAGCCAAGAGACCCAGTACTTC
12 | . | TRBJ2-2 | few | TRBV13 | CASSLFSGELFF | TGTGCCAGCAGCTTATTTAGCGGGGAGCTGTTTTTT
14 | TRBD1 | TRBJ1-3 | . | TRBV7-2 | CASSFGQGGNTIYF | TGTGCCAGCAGCTTCGGACAGGGCGGAAACACCATATATTTT
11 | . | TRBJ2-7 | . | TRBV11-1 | CASRGLYEQYF | TGTGCCAGCAGGGGGCTCTACGAGCAGTACTTC
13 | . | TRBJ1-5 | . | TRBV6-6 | CASKAASNQPQHF | TGTGCCAGCAAGGCAGCGAGCAATCAGCCCCAGCATTTT
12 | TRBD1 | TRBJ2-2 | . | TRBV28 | CAAGQEIWELFF | TGTGCCGCCGGACAGGAGATTTGGGAGCTGTTTTTT
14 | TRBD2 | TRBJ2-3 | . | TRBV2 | CASSGSGGTDTQYF | TGTGCCAGCAGCGGCAGCGGGGGCACAGATACGCAGTATTTT
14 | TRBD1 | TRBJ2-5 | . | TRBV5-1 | CASSTNRGQETQYF | TGCGCCAGCAGCACCAACAGGGGGCAAGAGACCCAGTACTTC
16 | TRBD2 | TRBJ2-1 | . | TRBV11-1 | CASSFLTSGGVDEQFF | TGTGCCAGCAGCTTTCTGACTAGCGGGGGGGTTGATGAGCAGTTCTTC
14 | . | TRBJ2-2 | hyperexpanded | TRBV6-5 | CASSRYRNTGELFF | TGTGCCAGCAGCCGGTACAGGAACACCGGGGAGCTGTTTTTT
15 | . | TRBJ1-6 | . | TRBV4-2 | CASSQVLAGFSPLHF | TGTGCCAGCAGCCAAGTTTTGGCGGGGTTTTCACCCCTCCACTTT
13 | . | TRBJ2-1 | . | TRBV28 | CASSSSAGNEQFF | TGTGCCAGCAGTTCGAGCGCCGGCAATGAGCAGTTCTTC